Below, 8 T cell receptor beta chains from the same sample are listed, as sequenced in a study of cytomegalovirus exposure and HLA in healthy donors. Vbeta (60) and Jbeta (13) primers were used in the PCR. The assay was immunoSEQ multiplex PCR, and TCRdb's table has in-frame clones only and misses some. The top ten hold 11% of the sample, which has about 69,000 clones, 55% to 75% seen once. Sequencing was done on a sample of PBMCs. Receptors were obtained from a woman aged 25-40 years in good health and CMV-seronegative.

This clone was seen more than once but under ten times. The CDR3 protein is CASSEREWGTSGSYEQYF. CDR3 nucleotide sequence: TGTGCCAGCAGTGAAAGGGAGTGGGGGACTAGCGGCTCCTACGAGCAGTACTTC. The chain links TRBV25-1 to TRBJ2-7; 11 bases are a match to TRBD2. This CDR3 is 18 amino acids long. Per germline, CDR1 MGHDK and CDR2 SYGVNS. The V segment lost 2 bases and the J segment 0 bases; nucleotides outside the gene matches: 9.

The genes are TRBV25-1 and TRBJ1-1; TRBD1 agrees at 9 bases. The ends lost 6 bases at V and 2 bases at J; junction bases unmatched: 1. In germline, CDR1 is MGHDK, CDR2 SYGVNS. The CDR3 loop spans 13 amino acids. DNA of the CDR3: TGTGCCAGCAGACAGGGGGCAAACACTGAAGCTTTCTTT. As protein: CASRQGANTEAFF.

This clone showed up just once. The chain links TRBV5-1 to TRBJ2-1, with TRBD2 identical over 8 bases. V gave up 4 bases and J gave up 5 bases; unmatched junction bases: 11. This CDR3 has 16 residues. CDR1 and CDR2 from the germline V gene are SGHRS and YFSETQ. The CDR3 coding sequence is TGCGCCAGCAGCCAGACCGAACTAGCGGTCAACAATGAGCAGTTCTTC. Its translation: CASSQTELAVNNEQFF.

The rearrangement joins TRBV11-3 to TRBJ2-2; 8 bases match TRBD2. J was trimmed by 2 bases and V by 6 bases; bases with no gene match: 8. The CDR3 contains 16 residues. Germline V gene sequence: CDR1 SGHNT, CDR2 YENEEA. CDR3 loop: CASSPGGTLNTGELFF. CDR3 sequence (DNA): TGTGCCAGCAGTCCGGGAGGGACACTAAACACCGGGGAGCTGTTTTTT.

The rearrangement uses TRBV11-2 and TRBJ1-1, with D possibly TRBD1 on 6 matching bases. The CDR3 contains 15 residues. Trimming shortened V by 1 base and J by 7 bases, and 16 bases separated the two germline ends. The germline CDR1 and CDR2 sequences are SGHAT and FQNNGV. The CDR3 protein is CASSLARGTGIEAFF. CDR3 nucleotides: TGTGCCAGCAGCTTAGCTAGGGGAACAGGGATTGAAGCTTTCTTT.

The chain links TRBV13 to TRBJ2-3; 7 bases align to TRBD2. The trim removed 2 bases at V and 4 bases at J, leaving 9 bases unmatched. The CDR3 runs to 16 residues. Germline CDR1 reads PRHDT; CDR2 reads FYEKMQ (reference sequence). The CDR3 reads CASSLYTSALADTQYF. CDR3 nucleotides: TGTGCCAGCAGCTTATACACTAGCGCATTGGCAGATACGCAGTATTTT.

The V and J genes are TRBV14 and TRBJ1-3; TRBD1 matches 7 bases. The length of the CDR3 is 16 residues. J was trimmed by 2 bases and V by 2 bases; bases with no gene match: 6. From germline, CDR1 is SGHDN and CDR2 FVKESK. The CDR3: CASSQLTGIAGNTIYF. Here the CDR3 DNA reads TGTGCCAGCAGCCAATTGACAGGGATCGCTGGAAACACCATATATTTT.

The genes are TRBV2 and TRBJ2-3; D might be TRBD2 (7 bases). Between the trimmed V and J ends, which lost 6 bases and 0 bases, there was a span of 13 bases. The CDR3 extends over 15 amino acids. Germline values: CDR1 SNHLY, CDR2 FYNNEI. Here the CDR3 DNA reads TGTGCCAGCAGGGTCGGGGGGCTAAGCACAGATACGCAGTATTTT. As protein: CASRVGGLSTDTQYF. Combining the CDR3 with reference TRBV2 and TRBJ2-3 gives the whole variable domain EPEVTQTPSHQVTQMGQEVILRCVPISNHLYFYWYRQILGQKVEFLVSFYNNEISEKSEIFDDQFSVERPDGSNFTLKIRSTKLEDSAMYFCASRVGGLSTDTQYFGPGTRLTVL.